These T cell receptor beta chains were read from a single sample in a study of blood T cells in healthy people across ages. TCRdb recomputed calls from the 5' RACE reads with MiXCR, one row per CDR3 protein. The table shows hundreds of thousands of distinct CDR3 sequences, with approximately 29% occurring only once. Sequenced material: blood. Receptor source: a woman older than 75 in good health. Each CDR3 is given with its conserved first and last residue. The D gene is left open where the match is weak. Only part of the rows carry a size: once, few, many, or a class if the clone is expanded.

abundance: .; j_gene: TRBJ2-1; v_gene: TRBV5-1; d_gene: TRBD1; CDR3nt: TGCGCCAGCAACGACAGGGGGGAGGTCAATGAGCAGTTCTTC; CDR3aa: CASNDRGEVNEQFF
abundance: few; j_gene: TRBJ2-7; v_gene: TRBV20-1; d_gene: .; CDR3nt: TGCAGTGCCGCTGCCCCAACAGGAGTCTCCTACGAGCAGTACTTC; CDR3aa: CSAAAPTGVSYEQYF
abundance: few; j_gene: TRBJ2-2; v_gene: TRBV28; d_gene: TRBD1; CDR3nt: TGTGCCAGCAGTCTAACCGGGACAGGGCTTTCCGGGGAGCTGTTTTTT; CDR3aa: CASSLTGTGLSGELFF
abundance: many; j_gene: TRBJ2-6; v_gene: TRBV18; d_gene: TRBD2; CDR3nt: TGTGCCAGCTCTCGGGAGGGGAGTTCTGGGGCCAACGTCCTGACTTTC; CDR3aa: CASSREGSSGANVLTF
abundance: .; j_gene: TRBJ2-7; v_gene: TRBV29-1; d_gene: .; CDR3nt: TGCAGCGTTGAAGTGTCGGGGGACGAGCAGTACTTC; CDR3aa: CSVEVSGDEQYF
abundance: many; j_gene: TRBJ1-5; v_gene: TRBV6-1; d_gene: .; CDR3nt: TGTGCCAGCAGTGAAGCGGGCGGGATCAATCAGCCCCAGCATTTT; CDR3aa: CASSEAGGINQPQHF
abundance: many; j_gene: TRBJ2-1; v_gene: TRBV7-6; d_gene: .; CDR3nt: TGTGCCAGCAGCTCAGTCGGGACCTTCTACAATGAGCAGTTCTTC; CDR3aa: CASSSVGTFYNEQFF
abundance: once; j_gene: TRBJ1-6; v_gene: TRBV2; d_gene: TRBD1; CDR3nt: TGTGCCAGCAGTAGGACAGGGGTCTCGAATAATTCACCCCTCCACTTT; CDR3aa: CASSRTGVSNNSPLHF
abundance: many; j_gene: TRBJ2-7; v_gene: TRBV4-1; d_gene: TRBD2; CDR3nt: TGCGCCAGCAGCCAAGATAGCGGGGGGAACCCCTACGAGCAGTACTTC; CDR3aa: CASSQDSGGNPYEQYF
abundance: .; j_gene: TRBJ2-2; v_gene: TRBV28; d_gene: .; CDR3nt: TGTGCCAGCAGTTTATTAAGCAGTGAGCTGTTTTTT; CDR3aa: CASSLLSSELFF
abundance: many; j_gene: TRBJ2-4; v_gene: TRBV6-6; d_gene: TRBD1; CDR3nt: TGTGCCAGCACGCAGGGACAGGGAAACATTCAGTACTTC; CDR3aa: CASTQGQGNIQYF